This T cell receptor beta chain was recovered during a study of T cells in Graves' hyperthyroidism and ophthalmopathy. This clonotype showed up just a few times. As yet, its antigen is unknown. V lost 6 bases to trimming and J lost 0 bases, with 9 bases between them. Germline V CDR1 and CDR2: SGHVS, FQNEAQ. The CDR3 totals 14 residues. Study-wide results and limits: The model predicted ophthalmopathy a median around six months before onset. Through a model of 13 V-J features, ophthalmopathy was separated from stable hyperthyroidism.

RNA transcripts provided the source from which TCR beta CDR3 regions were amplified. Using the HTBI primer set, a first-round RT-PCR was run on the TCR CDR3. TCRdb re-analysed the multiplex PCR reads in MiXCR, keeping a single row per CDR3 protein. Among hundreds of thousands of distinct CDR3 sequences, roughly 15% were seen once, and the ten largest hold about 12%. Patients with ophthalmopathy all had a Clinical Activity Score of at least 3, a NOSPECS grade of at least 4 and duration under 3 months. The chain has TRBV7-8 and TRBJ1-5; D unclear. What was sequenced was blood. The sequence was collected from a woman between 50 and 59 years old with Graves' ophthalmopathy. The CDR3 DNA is TGTGCCAGCAGAATAGACGGTAGCAATCAGCCCCAGCATTTT. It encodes CASRIDGSNQPQHF.